The sequence of this T cell receptor beta chain was determined in a study of CD8 T cells in ankylosing spondylitis. Study results and limitations: One TCR beta motif, made up of under ten highly homologous variants, appeared characteristic of ankylosing spondylitis blood. Some motif variants had been reported before (in reactive arthritis synovial fluid and blood).

Turning to this clonotype: Its antigen is as yet unknown.

The V and J ends lost 7 bases and 1 base, in that order; junction bases with no gene match: 12. The CDR3 sequence is 16 residues long. CDR1 is SEHNR, CDR2 FQNEAQ, per germline (reference sequence). Quantitative 5'-RACE with molecular barcodes generated TCR beta libraries. TCRdb reanalysed the 5' RACE reads using MiXCR and keeps one entry per CDR3 protein. The table includes about 500,000 distinct CDR3 sequences, about 13% detected once. This clonotype originated in a male donor with ankylosing spondylitis. What was sequenced was blood, either unsorted or a sorted T cell fraction (not recorded which). This rearrangement joins TRBV7-9 to TRBJ1-1; 7 nucleotides match TRBD1. CDR3 protein: CASTKGSDRANTEAFF. DNA of the CDR3: TGTGCCAGCACCAAAGGATCCGACAGGGCGAACACTGAAGCTTTCTTT.